This is a list of T cell receptor beta chains from one sample in a study of OX40 agonist ivuxolimab in advanced cancers. The data were produced by immunoSEQ multiplex PCR, yet TCRdb's version contains in-frame clones alone and is incomplete. Of 70,000 to 90,000 clones listed, 75% to 95% are singletons. Here the sequenced sample was CD4+ or CD8+ T cells sorted from blood, taken in a trial of the OX40 agonist ivuxolimab. Every receptor here comes from an adult with an advanced solid tumor such as melanoma, head and neck, liver or kidney cancer. CDR3s include the opening cysteine and the closing phenylalanine or tryptophan. A D gene is named only where the DNA matches it firmly. Clone size, where shown, is once, few, many, or a class for clones that have expanded.

>NA|TRBV6-5|TRBJ1-1|NA
CASSYRGLEAFF
TGTGCCAGCAGTTACCGAGGGCTAGAAGCTTTCTTT
>NA|TRBV6-1|TRBJ1-1|NA
CASSLTRGYEAFF
TGTGCCAGCAGTCTGACACGTGGTTATGAAGCTTTCTTT
>NA|TRBV28|TRBJ1-6|NA
CAVRGIIIIGSPLHF
TGTGCCGTTCGGGGGATTATAATCATAGGGTCACCCCTCCACTTT
>NA|TRBV7-2|TRBJ2-7|NA
CASSLDRTYEQYF
TGTGCCAGCAGCTTAGACAGGACCTACGAGCAGTACTTC
>NA|TRBV11-2|TRBJ1-5|TRBD1
CASSQGQMSNQPQHF
TGTGCCAGCAGCCAGGGACAGATGAGCAATCAGCCCCAGCATTTT
>NA|TRBV4-3|TRBJ2-3|NA
CASAASSTDTQYF
TGCGCCAGCGCAGCGAGTAGCACAGATACGCAGTATTTT
>NA|TRBV4-2|TRBJ1-1|NA
CASSQGWYRAEGTEAFF
TGTGCCAGCAGCCAAGGATGGTACAGGGCGGAGGGCACTGAAGCTTTCTTT
>NA|TRBV15|TRBJ2-1|NA
CATSSPPDRHQFF
TGTGCCACCAGCAGTCCCCCCGACAGACATCAGTTCTTC
>NA|TRBV5-1|TRBJ1-2|NA
CASSLGAGYTF
TGCGCCAGCAGTTTAGGTGCTGGCTACACCTTC
>NA|TRBV4-1|TRBJ1-1|NA
CASSQAKSMNTEAFF
TGCGCCAGCAGCCAAGCGAAATCCATGAACACTGAAGCTTTCTTT
>NA|TRBV7-8|TRBJ2-1|NA
CASSSRLNEQFF
TGTGCCAGCAGCTCCCGACTAAATGAGCAGTTCTTC
>NA|TRBV15|TRBJ2-1|NA
CATSSGGGGRAYNEQFF
TGTGCCACCAGCAGTGGGGGTGGGGGACGGGCCTACAATGAGCAGTTCTTC
>NA|TRBV25-1|TRBJ1-4|NA
CASSNEKLFF
TGTGCCAGCAGTAATGAAAAACTGTTTTTT
>few|TRBV19|TRBJ1-2|TRBD1
CASSNPGTGDYGYTF
TGTGCCAGTAGCAACCCTGGGACAGGAGACTATGGCTACACCTTC
>NA|TRBV6-6|TRBJ1-1|NA
CASKDMNTEAFF
TGTGCCAGCAAGGATATGAACACTGAAGCTTTCTTT
>once|TRBV15|TRBJ1-1|NA
CATSRKREKNTEAFF
TGTGCCACCAGCAGAAAGCGCGAGAAGAACACTGAAGCTTTCTTT
>NA|TRBV4-3|TRBJ1-1|NA
CASSQDREGIDTEAFF
TGCGCCAGCAGCCAAGATCGGGAGGGTATAGACACTGAAGCTTTCTTT
>NA|TRBV4-3|TRBJ1-3|NA
CASSQGQGNTIYF
TGCGCCAGCAGCCAAGGACAGGGAAACACCATATATTTT
>NA|TRBV7-6|TRBJ1-5|TRBD1
CASSPGDRVGQPQHF
TGTGCCAGCAGCCCCGGGGACAGGGTAGGCCAGCCCCAGCATTTT
>NA|TRBV5-5|TRBJ1-2|NA
CASSPRGPGNYGYTF
TGTGCCAGCAGCCCGCGGGGGCCTGGTAACTATGGCTACACCTTC
>NA|TRBV28|TRBJ2-1|NA
CASSLWQTNEQFF
TGTGCCAGCAGTTTGTGGCAGACTAATGAGCAGTTCTTC
>NA|TRBV29-1|TRBJ1-1|NA
CSAFGTVLNTEAFF
TGCAGCGCTTTCGGTACAGTTTTGAACACTGAAGCTTTCTTT
>NA|TRBV9|TRBJ1-2|NA
CASSAAQAGGYGYTF
TGTGCCAGCAGCGCGGCCCAGGCGGGGGGATATGGCTACACCTTC
>NA|TRBV13|TRBJ2-7|NA
CASSQGPEQYF
TGTGCCAGCAGCCAAGGTCCCGAGCAGTACTTC
>NA|TRBV9|TRBJ2-5|NA
CASSGSGIETQYF
TGTGCCAGCAGCGGTTCGGGGATAGAGACCCAGTACTTC
>NA|TRBV2|TRBJ1-5|NA
CASSEPTVFSNQPQHF
TGTGCCAGCAGTGAACCCACAGTTTTCAGCAATCAGCCCCAGCATTTT
>once|TRBV11-2|TRBJ1-2|NA
CASSLARSYGYTF
TGTGCCAGCAGCTTAGCTCGGTCCTATGGCTACACCTTC
>NA|TRBV11-1|TRBJ2-7|NA
CASSEGQFVQYF
TGTGCCAGCAGCGAAGGACAGTTTGTGCAGTACTTC
>NA|TRBV5-6|TRBJ2-3|TRBD2
CASSSVLAGGEEGTQYF
TGTGCCAGCAGCTCCGTGCTAGCGGGGGGCGAGGAGGGTACGCAGTATTTT
>once|TRBV7-9|TRBJ2-7|NA
CASSLGLHEQYF
TGTGCCAGCAGCTTAGGTTTGCACGAGCAGTACTTC
>NA|TRBV7-2|TRBJ2-5|NA
CASSLGFLGLQETQYF
TGTGCCAGCAGCTTGGGTTTTTTGGGGCTCCAAGAGACCCAGTACTTC
>NA|TRBV10-1|TRBJ1-5|TRBD1
CASSESDRDSNQPQHF
TGCGCCAGCAGTGAATCGGACAGGGACAGCAATCAGCCCCAGCATTTT
>NA|TRBV27|TRBJ1-1|NA
CASSGEGRVNTEAFF
TGTGCCAGCTCTGGGGAGGGCAGGGTGAACACTGAAGCTTTCTTT
>NA|TRBV19|TRBJ1-5|NA
CASTWTAYSNQPQHF
TGTGCCAGTACTTGGACCGCTTATAGCAATCAGCCCCAGCATTTT
>NA|TRBV28|TRBJ2-3|TRBD2
CASSGTSGGDTRTDTQYF
TGTGCCAGCAGCGGGACTAGCGGGGGGGACACCCGCACAGATACGCAGTATTTT
>NA|TRBV19|TRBJ1-2|NA
CASTSAGYGYTF
TGTGCCAGTACTTCAGCGGGCTATGGCTACACCTTC
>NA|TRBV4-1|TRBJ2-3|NA
CASSHFTDTQYF
TGCGCCAGCAGCCACTTCACAGATACGCAGTATTTT
>NA|TRBV30|TRBJ2-1|TRBD2
CAWTGLAGYEQFF
TGTGCCTGGACCGGACTAGCGGGATATGAGCAGTTCTTC
>NA|TRBV28|TRBJ2-7|TRBD1
CASSGTGSHYEQYF
TGTGCCAGCAGTGGGACAGGGTCTCACTACGAGCAGTACTTC
>once|TRBV28|TRBJ1-1|NA
CASKDRLNTEAFF
TGTGCCAGCAAAGACAGGCTGAACACTGAAGCTTTCTTT
>NA|TRBV16|TRBJ1-2|TRBD1
CASSHTRDRTNGYTF
TGTGCCAGCAGCCATACCCGGGACAGAACAAATGGCTACACCTTC
>NA|TRBV5-8|TRBJ2-1|NA
CASSLGWGEQFF
TGTGCCAGCAGCTTGGGGTGGGGTGAGCAGTTCTTC
>NA|TRBV6-5|TRBJ1-5|NA
CASSQVGAGQPQHF
TGTGCCAGCAGTCAGGTGGGGGCAGGGCAGCCCCAGCATTTT
>NA|TRBV10-3|TRBJ2-1|NA
CATSVPPGNEQFF
TGTGCCACCTCCGTACCCCCCGGGAATGAGCAGTTCTTC
>NA|TRBV9|TRBJ2-3|TRBD1
CASSVQGASTDTQYF
TGTGCCAGCAGCGTACAGGGGGCCAGCACAGATACGCAGTATTTT
>once|TRBV11-2|TRBJ1-3|TRBD1
CASSLTGVAGNTIYF
TGTGCCAGCAGCTTAACAGGGGTTGCGGGAAACACCATATATTTT
>NA|TRBV5-5|TRBJ2-5|TRBD2
CASSLRASGGSRGETQYF
TGTGCCAGCAGCTTGCGCGCTAGCGGGGGGAGCCGGGGAGAGACCCAGTACTTC
>few|TRBV29-1|TRBJ2-2|NA
CSVAPNTGELFF
TGCAGCGTTGCCCCGAACACCGGGGAGCTGTTTTTT
>NA|TRBV27|TRBJ2-7|NA
CASSLLAGGGEQYF
TGTGCCAGCAGTTTATTGGCAGGGGGAGGCGAGCAGTACTTC